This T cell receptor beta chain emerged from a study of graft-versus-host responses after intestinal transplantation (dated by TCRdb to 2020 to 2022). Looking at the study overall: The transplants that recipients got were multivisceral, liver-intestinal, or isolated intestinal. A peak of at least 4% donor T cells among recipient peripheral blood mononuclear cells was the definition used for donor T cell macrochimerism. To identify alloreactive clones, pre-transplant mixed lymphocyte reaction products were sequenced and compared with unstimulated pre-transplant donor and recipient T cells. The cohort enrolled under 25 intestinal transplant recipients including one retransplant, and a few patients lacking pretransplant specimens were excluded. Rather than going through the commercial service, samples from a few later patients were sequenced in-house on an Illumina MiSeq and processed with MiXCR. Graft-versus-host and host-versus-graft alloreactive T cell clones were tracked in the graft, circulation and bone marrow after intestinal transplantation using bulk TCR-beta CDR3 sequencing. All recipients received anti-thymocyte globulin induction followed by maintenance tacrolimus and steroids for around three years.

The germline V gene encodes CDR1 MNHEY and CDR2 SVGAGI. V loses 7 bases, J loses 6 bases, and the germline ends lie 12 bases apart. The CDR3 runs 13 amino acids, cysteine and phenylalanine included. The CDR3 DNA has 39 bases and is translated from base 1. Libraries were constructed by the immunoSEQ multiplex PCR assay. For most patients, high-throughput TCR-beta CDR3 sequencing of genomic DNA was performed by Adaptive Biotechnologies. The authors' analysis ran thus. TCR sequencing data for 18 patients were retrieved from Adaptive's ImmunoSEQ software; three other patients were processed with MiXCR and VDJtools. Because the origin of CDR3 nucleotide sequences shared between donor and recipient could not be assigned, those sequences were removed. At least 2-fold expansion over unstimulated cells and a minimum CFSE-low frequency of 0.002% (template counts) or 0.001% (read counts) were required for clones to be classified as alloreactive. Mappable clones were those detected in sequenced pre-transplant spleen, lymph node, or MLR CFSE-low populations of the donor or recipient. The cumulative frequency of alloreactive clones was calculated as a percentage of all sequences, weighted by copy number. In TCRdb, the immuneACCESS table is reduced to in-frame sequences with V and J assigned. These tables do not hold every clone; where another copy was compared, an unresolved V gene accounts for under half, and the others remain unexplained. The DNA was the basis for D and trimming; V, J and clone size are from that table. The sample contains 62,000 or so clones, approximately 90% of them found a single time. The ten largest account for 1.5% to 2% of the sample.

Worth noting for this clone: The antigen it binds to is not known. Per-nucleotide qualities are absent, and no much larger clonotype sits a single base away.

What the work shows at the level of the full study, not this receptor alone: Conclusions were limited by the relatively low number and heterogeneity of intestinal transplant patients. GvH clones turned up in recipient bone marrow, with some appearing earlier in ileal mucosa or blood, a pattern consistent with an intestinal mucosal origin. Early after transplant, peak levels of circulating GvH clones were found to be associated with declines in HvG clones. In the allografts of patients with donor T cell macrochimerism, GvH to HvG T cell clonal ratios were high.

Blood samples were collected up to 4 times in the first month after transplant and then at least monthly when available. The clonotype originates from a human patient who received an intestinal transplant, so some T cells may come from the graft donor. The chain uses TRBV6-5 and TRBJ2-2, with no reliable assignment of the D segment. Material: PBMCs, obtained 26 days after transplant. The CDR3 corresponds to CASIERASGELFF. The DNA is TGTGCCAGCATCGAGAGAGCGTCCGGGGAGCTGTTTTTT.